Each of the 25 T cell receptor beta chains below was sequenced from the same sample in a study of blood T cell repertoires in COVID-19. TCRdb keeps only in-frame clones here, not all; method: immunoSEQ multiplex PCR. This table holds around 150,000 clones, roughly 79% found once. The sample comprised PBMCs or T cells enriched from blood (not recorded which). The receptors shown here come from a woman in her forties or fifties who had recovered from COVID-19.

The chain combines TRBV28 with TRBJ2-5; 16 nucleotides match TRBD2. This CDR3 comprises 19 residues. The junction had 12 bases not matched to a gene; V was cut back by 3 bases and J by 5 bases. Germline loops: CDR1 MDHEN, CDR2 SYDVKM. CDR3 residues: CASSLSTGTSGREGETQYF. The CDR3, as DNA: TGTGCCAGCAGTTTGTCCACCGGGACTAGCGGGAGGGAGGGGGAGACCCAGTACTTC.

V usage is TRBV19 and J usage is TRBJ1-1, with 7 bases lining up with TRBD1. The ends lost 4 bases at V and 1 base at J; junction bases unmatched: 6. The CDR3 has 15 amino acids. Germline CDR1 is LNHDA and CDR2 is SQIVND (reference sequence). CDR3: CASSTRTGRNTEAFF. CDR3 DNA: TGTGCCAGTAGTACCAGGACAGGTCGGAACACTGAAGCTTTCTTT.

The chain links TRBV6-6 to TRBJ1-4; D ambiguous. Trimming stripped 7 bases from V and 2 bases from J, with 11 bases between. Germline lookup yields CDR1 MNHNY and CDR2 SVGAGI (reference sequence). This CDR3 has 14 amino acids. The CDR3 loop is CASTVRVTNEKLFF. The DNA for the CDR3 is TGTGCCAGCACCGTGCGGGTGACTAATGAAAAACTGTTTTTT.

As DNA, the CDR3 is TGTGCCAGCAGCTTAGTTAGCGGGAAAGTGGAGCTGTTTTTT. Residues: CASSLVSGKVELFF. The chain combines TRBV11-2 with TRBJ2-2; 8 bases are a match to TRBD2. The CDR3 loop spans 14 amino acids. Germline CDR1 reads SGHAT; CDR2 reads FQNNGV. V shed 1 base, J shed 10 bases, and the junction held 5 bases outside the gene matches.

In the case of this clone: Additional DNA sequences in this sample encode the identical CDR3. The chain combines TRBV14 with TRBJ1-2; 7 bases are shared with TRBD1. CDR3 size: 14 residues. V trimming: 3 bases; J trimming: 2 bases; junction bases outside the gene matches: 3. In germline, CDR1 is SGHDN, CDR2 FVKESK. The CDR3: CASSQAGQNYGYTF. As DNA, the CDR3 is TGTGCCAGCAGCCAGGCGGGACAGAACTATGGCTACACCTTC.

The count of this clone is one. The chain carries TRBV6-5 and TRBJ1-1; 7 bases are a match to TRBD1. There are 14 residues in the CDR3. Germline CDR1 is MNHEY and CDR2 is SVGAGI. J lost 6 bases, V lost 5 bases, and 9 bases had no gene match. This chain's CDR3 is CASSPQGLKAEAFF. The CDR3 nucleotides read TGTGCCAGCAGTCCACAGGGGTTAAAAGCTGAAGCTTTCTTT.

The genes are TRBV11-1 and TRBJ2-7; possibly TRBD2 for D (5 bases). The CDR3 length is 13 residues. V was shortened by 7 bases and J by 0 bases, with 10 bases between the two germline ends. The germline CDR1 and CDR2 sequences are SGHAT and FQDESV (reference sequence). The CDR3 reads CASTSDYSYEQYF. The CDR3 coding sequence is TGTGCCAGCACAAGTGACTACTCCTACGAGCAGTACTTC.

This clone was seen once. This chain uses TRBV24-1 with TRBJ2-2, with 9 bases identical to TRBD1. The germline V gene encodes CDR1 KGHDR and CDR2 SFDVKD. Trimming took 4 bases from V and 1 from J; bases not matched to a gene: 0. The CDR3 has 15 amino acids. CDR3 in DNA: TGTGCCACCAGTGAGGGACAGGGGAACACCGGGGAGCTGTTTTTT. Protein sequence: CATSEGQGNTGELFF.

The V call is TRBV30, the J call TRBJ1-6, with 9 positions matching TRBD1. This CDR3 region has 15 residues. From germline, CDR1 is GTSNPN and CDR2 SVGIG (reference sequence). V was pared by 3 bases and J by 8 bases, with 8 bases of the junction left unmatched. Here the CDR3 DNA reads TGTGCCTGGAGACTGACAGGGGGGAGTGATTCACCCCTCCACTTT. Translated: CAWRLTGGSDSPLHF. The full variable domain, completed using reference TRBV30 and TRBJ1-6, is SQTIHQWPATLVQPVGSPLSLECTVEGTSNPNLYWYRQAAGRGLQLLFYSVGIGQISSEVPQNLSASRPQDRQFILSSKKLLLSDSGFYLCAWRLTGGSDSPLHFGNGTRLTVT.

V gene TRBV20-1 combines with J gene TRBJ1-4; D remains ambiguous. Germline CDR1 reads DFQATT; CDR2 reads SNEGSKA (reference sequence). The CDR3 is 11 residues long. V gave up 4 bases and J gave up 8 bases, with 8 bases separating them. Here the CDR3 DNA reads TGCAGTGCTATCCGAGGCGAAAAACTGTTTTTT. Translation gives CSAIRGEKLFF.

This chain connects TRBV30 to TRBJ2-7, with 7 bases that match TRBD2. The V gene end was trimmed by 1 base and the J gene end by 5 bases; junction bases not matched to a gene: 8. CDR1 and CDR2 (germline): GTSNPN, SVGIG (reference sequence). This CDR3 comprises 14 residues. The chain's CDR3 is CAWSGSGIGNEQYF. CDR3 coding DNA: TGTGCCTGGAGTGGGAGCGGGATAGGTAACGAGCAGTACTTC.

The chain recombines TRBV15 with TRBJ2-1; D is possibly TRBD1 (5 bases). V lost 0 bases to trimming and J lost 2 bases, with 11 bases between them. The germline gives CDR1 LNHNV, CDR2 YYDKDF (reference sequence). This CDR3 contains 16 residues. For the CDR3, the DNA is TGTGCCACCAGCAGAGATAAACAGGCGGCCTACAATGAGCAGTTCTTC. Its protein product is CATSRDKQAAYNEQFF.

This chain joins TRBV5-1 and TRBJ1-6, with TRBD1 identical over 7 bases. Germline assignment: CDR1 SGHRS and CDR2 YFSETQ. With 0 bases clipped from V and 6 bases from J, the junction kept 6 bases outside the gene matches. The CDR3 is 16 amino acids. CDR3 nucleotides: TGCGCCAGCAGCTTGGCCGCTAAGGGGGCTAATTCACCCCTCCACTTT. Protein sequence: CASSLAAKGANSPLHF. Full variable domain (rest looked up from reference TRBV5-1 and TRBJ1-6): KAGVTQTPRYLIKTRGQQVTLSCSPISGHRSVSWYQQTPGQGLQFLFEYFSETQRNKGNFPGRFSGRQFSNSRSEMNVSTLELGDSALYLCASSLAAKGANSPLHFGNGTRLTVT.

The rearrangement uses TRBV5-1 and TRBJ1-2; a possible D gene is TRBD1 (5 bases). The CDR3 has 15 amino acids. V lost 0 bases to trimming and J lost 3 bases, with 12 bases between them. Germline V gene sequence: CDR1 SGHRS, CDR2 YFSETQ. CDR3 DNA sequence: TGCGCCAGCAGCTTGGTTGGCAGGGTCGACTATGGCTACACCTTC. It is translated as CASSLVGRVDYGYTF.

The chain recombines TRBV13 with TRBJ2-5, with D perhaps matching TRBD1 (6 bases). In germline, CDR1 is PRHDT, CDR2 FYEKMQ (reference sequence). With 4 bases removed from V and 10 bases from J, the gap between germline ends came to 22 bases. This CDR3 comprises 15 residues. DNA of the CDR3: TGTGCCAGCAGCTCCTCCGGGACACGTCTATCCGGCCAGTACTTC. It encodes CASSSSGTRLSGQYF.

This clone was counted only a few times. The chain couples TRBV20-1 to TRBJ2-3; 7 bases align to TRBD2. This CDR3 is built from 17 residues. J lost 3 bases, V lost 5 bases, and 17 bases had no gene match. Germline-derived CDR1 and CDR2 are DFQATT and SNEGSKA (reference sequence). The CDR3 protein is CSAGGWREGPRTDTQYF. CDR3 sequence (DNA): TGCAGTGCTGGTGGTTGGAGGGAGGGCCCTCGGACAGATACGCAGTATTTT.

This clone was seen only a few times. The chain recombines TRBV6-1 with TRBJ2-2, with D unresolved. The CDR3 has 11 residues. Germline CDR1 MNHNS, CDR2 SASEGT. Trimming left V 3 bases short and J 8 bases short, with 4 bases between. The CDR3 sequence is CASSDPGELFF. CDR3 DNA sequence: TGTGCCAGCAGTGATCCGGGGGAGCTGTTTTTT.

The CDR3: CASSDPGTGRSEKLFF. CDR3 DNA: TGTGCCAGCAGCGACCCAGGGACAGGGAGATCCGAAAAACTGTTTTTT. This sequence joins TRBV5-5 and TRBJ1-4, with 9 nucleotides matching TRBD1. Germline V CDR1 and CDR2: SGHKS, YYEKEE (reference sequence). V shed 4 bases and J 8 bases; nucleotides not matched to a gene: 12. The CDR3 loop spans 16 amino acids.

The chain recombines TRBV6-5 with TRBJ2-4, with D perhaps matching TRBD2 (5 bases). V was clipped by 10 bases and J by 9 bases, with 10 bases between them. From germline, CDR1 is MNHEY and CDR2 SVGAGI. The CDR3 runs to 10 residues. The CDR3 protein is CATSEGIQYF. In DNA form, the CDR3 reads TGTGCCACCTCTGAGGGCATTCAGTACTTC.

There are a few counts of this clone. The chain recombines TRBV4-1 with TRBJ2-1; TRBD2 matches 11 bases. V trimming: 7 bases; J trimming: 4 bases; junction bases outside the gene matches: 3. CDR3 length: 14 amino acids. Germline CDR1 reads MGHRA; CDR2 reads YSYEKL. For the CDR3, the DNA is TGCGCCAGCAATCCTAGCGGGGGGTACAATGAGCAGTTCTTC. This codes for CASNPSGGYNEQFF.

V gene TRBV5-5 combines with J gene TRBJ1-6; the D is unclear. The germline CDR1 and CDR2 sequences are SGHKS and YYEKEE (reference sequence). Trimming cost V 0 bases and J 7 bases, with 23 bases left between them. The CDR3 is made up of 19 amino acids. The CDR3 coding sequence is TGTGCCAGCAGCTTGGTAGGAGGGCAGTTGTATATGTGGAATTCACCCCTCCACTTT. Its protein is CASSLVGGQLYMWNSPLHF.

The chain combines TRBV6-2 or TRBV6-3 with TRBJ2-3; 9 positions match TRBD1. This CDR3 region has 16 residues. The germline gives CDR1 MNHEY, CDR2 SVGEGT. V shed 6 bases, J shed 1 base, and the junction held 8 bases outside the gene matches. Here the CDR3 DNA reads TGTGCCAGCAGCCGTACAGGGGGCGAGGGCACAGATACGCAGTATTTT. It encodes CASSRTGGEGTDTQYF.

The chain is built from TRBV19 and TRBJ1-4; possibly TRBD1 for D (5 bases). V gave up 6 bases and J gave up 6 bases, with 14 bases separating them. Germline CDR1 LNHDA, CDR2 SQIVND (reference sequence). This CDR3 contains 14 residues. As DNA, the CDR3 is TGTGCCAGTAGGCTACGGGGGGAAGATGAAAAACTGTTTTTT. As protein: CASRLRGEDEKLFF.

The V and J genes are TRBV30 and TRBJ1-2; 7 positions match TRBD1. The J segment lost 7 bases and the V segment lost 4 bases, leaving 9 bases of the junction unmatched. Germline assignment: CDR1 GTSNPN and CDR2 SVGIG (reference sequence). This CDR3 has 13 residues. In nucleotides, the CDR3 is TGTGCCTGGATGGCGACAGGGTTTGGTGGCTACACCTTC. It codes for CAWMATGFGGYTF.

There are a few counts of this clone. The rearrangement joins TRBV11-1 to TRBJ2-7, with D maybe TRBD1 (6 bases). This CDR3 has 12 residues. V shed 7 bases and J shed 0 bases, with 7 bases lying between them. CDR1 SGHAT and CDR2 FQDESV come from the germline V gene (reference sequence). In DNA, the CDR3 is TGTGCCAGCACGGACAGCTCCTACGAGCAGTACTTC. Translation: CASTDSSYEQYF.